This T cell receptor (beta chain) was documented in a study of T cells in Graves' hyperthyroidism and ophthalmopathy. This clonotype was counted between two and nine times. This CDR3 comprises 15 residues. The V and J ends lost 2 bases and 2 bases respectively, with 13 bases between them. The germline CDR1 and CDR2 sequences are MDHEN and SYDVKM. TCR beta CDR3 sequences were amplified from RNA transcripts. The study used the HTBI primer set for a first-round RT-PCR of the TCR CDR3. TCRdb called the multiplex PCR reads again in MiXCR, with one record for every CDR3 protein. The sample lists approximately 690,000 distinct CDR3 sequences, about 20% seen once, with more than 30% in the top ten.

This sequence was found in a man aged 25 to 45 with Graves' ophthalmopathy. The chain links TRBV28 to TRBJ2-7; weak D call: TRBD1 (6 bases). Sequencing used blood. The CDR3 DNA reads TGTGCCAGCAGTTTAGACAGGTTAAGTCCCTACGAGCAGTACTTC. This sequence encodes CASSLDRLSPYEQYF.